These 12 T cell receptor beta chains share one sample of origin, sequenced in a study of glioma-infiltrating T cells. The iRepertoire nested amplicon-rescue multiplex PCR amplified TCR alpha and beta CDR3s from RNA. TCRdb re-derived calls from the multiplex PCR reads in MiXCR, one entry per CDR3 protein. The table records more than 300,000 distinct CDR3 sequences, about two fifths of them present only once. The sequencing sample was made of glioma tissue, nonneoplastic brain tissue, or PBMCs (not recorded which). The source of these receptors is a human donor with low-grade glioma or glioblastoma, undergoing nonglioma brain surgery, or in good health (not recorded which).

This chain links TRBV4-1 with TRBJ2-7; 8 nucleotides align to TRBD2. Germline V gene data show CDR1 as MGHRA and CDR2 as YSYEKL. J was trimmed by 1 base and V by 1 base; bases with no gene match: 12. This CDR3 is built from 18 residues. The CDR3 bases are TGCGCCAGCAGCCAAGTAATTGTGGTAGCGGGACTTTCCTACGAGCAGTACTTC. Translating it yields CASSQVIVVAGLSYEQYF.

V and J are TRBV4-2 and TRBJ1-1, with TRBD1 as a possible D gene (5 bases). Germline CDR1 reads LGHNA; CDR2 reads YNFKEQ. The V gene lost 0 bases and the J gene lost 4 bases, with 6 bases spanning the gap. This CDR3 spans 13 amino acids. CDR3 bases: TGTGCCAGCAGCCAAGAAGGGGCCACTGAAGCTTTCTTT. This translates into CASSQEGATEAFF.

At least ten counts were recorded for this clonotype. The genes are TRBV6-1 and TRBJ1-1; 7 bases map to TRBD1. The germline V gene has CDR1 MNHNS and CDR2 SASEGT. Trimming took 5 bases from V and 4 from J; bases not matched to a gene: 4. CDR3 length: 13 residues. CDR3 protein: CASSQTGTTEAFF. For the CDR3, the DNA is TGTGCCAGCAGTCAGACAGGGACCACTGAAGCTTTCTTT.

This clonotype occurred many times. V is TRBV20-1 and J is TRBJ1-3, with D possibly matching TRBD1 (6 bases). This CDR3 comprises 15 residues. Per germline, CDR1 DFQATT and CDR2 SNEGSKA (reference sequence). The CDR3 reads CSAEQTTGLRNTIYF. The CDR3 DNA reads TGCAGCGCCGAACAAACTACAGGGCTCAGAAACACCATATATTTT.

The chain uses TRBV7-2 and TRBJ1-6; no clear D. The CDR3 contains 15 residues. Germline assignment: CDR1 SGHTA and CDR2 FQGNSA. Trimming left V 5 bases short and J 8 bases short, with 16 bases between. The CDR3, as DNA: TGTGCCAGCAGCGTTCGGGTGGAGTTCGATTCACCCCTCCACTTT. This gives the protein CASSVRVEFDSPLHF.

The CDR3 sequence is CASSPLAGPPGDTQYF. CDR3 nucleotides: TGTGCCAGCAGCCCCTTAGCGGGTCCGCCGGGAGATACGCAGTATTTT. The rearrangement links TRBV14 to TRBJ2-3, with 7 bases that match TRBD2. Germline CDR1 SGHDN, CDR2 FVKESK. This CDR3 is built from 16 residues. Trimming removed 4 bases from V and 5 bases from J; junction bases left unmatched: 12.

The J gene is TRBJ2-1, the V gene TRBV4-1; D perhaps matches TRBD1 (5 bases). The V gene lost 4 bases and the J gene lost 1 base, with 14 bases spanning the gap. Germline assignment: CDR1 MGHRA and CDR2 YSYEKL. This CDR3 is built from 16 residues. The chain's CDR3 is CASSLGVEGSYNEQFF. CDR3 DNA: TGCGCCAGCAGCCTAGGGGTCGAAGGATCCTACAATGAGCAGTTCTTC.

The chain couples TRBV19 to TRBJ2-1; TRBD2 matches 7 bases. Germline assignment: CDR1 LNHDA and CDR2 SQIVND (reference sequence). V was clipped by 1 base and J by 4 bases; unmatched bases: 4. This CDR3 has 15 residues. The CDR3 is CASSIGLAVYNEQFF. The CDR3 region has the DNA TGTGCCAGTAGTATAGGACTAGCAGTGTACAATGAGCAGTTCTTC.

This chain joins TRBV28 and TRBJ2-3; TRBD2 might be the D (6 bases). Germline lookup yields CDR1 MDHEN and CDR2 SYDVKM. The V end was cut by 2 bases, the J end by 1 base, with 10 bases between. This CDR3 spans 15 amino acids. CDR3 DNA: TGTGCCAGCAGTTTACTTTCTAGCGGCACAGATACGCAGTATTTT. Residues: CASSLLSSGTDTQYF.

This clonotype turned up a few times. The chain uses TRBV20-1 and TRBJ2-2; 10 positions agree with TRBD1. This CDR3 is built from 16 residues. CDR1 is DFQATT, CDR2 SNEGSKA, per germline (reference sequence). Trimming took 0 bases from V and 4 from J; bases not matched to a gene: 5. Written as DNA, the CDR3 is TGCAGTGCTAGAGATCGGACAGGGGGAGTCACCGGGGAGCTGTTTTTT. Its translation is CSARDRTGGVTGELFF.

This chain uses TRBV28 with TRBJ2-1, with 7 bases aligning to TRBD2. After removal of 5 bases from V and 3 bases from J, the junction contained 10 bases not matched to a gene. This CDR3 region has 16 residues. Per germline, CDR1 MDHEN and CDR2 SYDVKM. CDR3 DNA sequence: TGTGCCAGCAGTCAAGGAGGGCGGGAGTTCTACAATGAGCAGTTCTTC. This sequence encodes CASSQGGREFYNEQFF.

Concerning this clonotype itself: A junction boundary mismatches the germline segment, possibly from a read error. CDR3: CASSLLDRRHSGVNVLTF. CDR3 coding DNA: TGTGCCAGCAGCTTATTAGACAGACGCCACTCTGGGGTCAACGTCCTGACTTTC. V is TRBV7-2 and J is TRBJ2-6; tentative D call: TRBD1 (5 bases). In germline, CDR1 is SGHTA, CDR2 FQGNSA. This CDR3 has 18 residues. Together with reference TRBV7-2 and TRBJ2-6, the CDR3 gives the full variable domain: GAGVSQSPSNKVTEKGKDVELRCDPISGHTALYWYRQSLGQGLEFLIYFQGNSAPDKSGLPSDRFSAERTGGSVSTLTIQRTQQEDSAVYLCASSLLDRRHSGVNVLTFGAGSRLTVL.